These T cell receptor beta chains were read from a single sample in a study of blood T cell repertoires in COVID-19. Measured with immunoSEQ multiplex PCR; TCRdb has only the in-frame clones, and not every one. The sample includes roughly 200,000 clones, over 75% of them seen just once. Specimen: peripheral blood. The source of these receptors is a man aged 50-60 years with COVID-19, enrolled during active disease. Both conserved end residues are part of each CDR3. D genes are given only for firm matches.

CDR3aa	d_gene	v_gene	j_gene	len
CASSSPEGANYGYTF	TRBD1	TRBV5-1	TRBJ1-2	15
CASSSQEGLGTTNQPQHF	.	TRBV19	TRBJ1-5	18
CASSPGTSGPISGNEQFF	TRBD2	TRBV7-2	TRBJ2-1	18
CAIRDGSYEQYF	.	TRBV2	TRBJ2-7	12
CASRDTGGVTYNEQFF	TRBD1	TRBV7-9	TRBJ2-1	16
CSASNPRGSDTGELFF	.	TRBV20-1	TRBJ2-2	16
CSVPDRDANYGYTF	TRBD1	TRBV29-1	TRBJ1-2	14
CASKGTGTHEQYF	TRBD1	TRBV13	TRBJ2-7	13
CASSYTRQVPGELFF	.	TRBV7-2	TRBJ2-2	15
CASSRTDYEQYF	.	TRBV3-1/TRBV3-2	TRBJ2-7	12
CASSLGYGEEREAFF	.	TRBV5-1	TRBJ1-1	15
CASSQGGDSPLHF	.	TRBV4-2	TRBJ1-6	13
CASSEGQGANIQYF	TRBD1	TRBV2	TRBJ2-4	14
CASSYSRGSGQPQHF	TRBD1	TRBV6-5	TRBJ1-5	15
CASSRGGGDQPQHF	TRBD1	TRBV18	TRBJ1-5	14
CASSLQLNTEAFF	.	TRBV7-9	TRBJ1-1	13
CASGRGDTQYF	.	TRBV9	TRBJ2-3	11